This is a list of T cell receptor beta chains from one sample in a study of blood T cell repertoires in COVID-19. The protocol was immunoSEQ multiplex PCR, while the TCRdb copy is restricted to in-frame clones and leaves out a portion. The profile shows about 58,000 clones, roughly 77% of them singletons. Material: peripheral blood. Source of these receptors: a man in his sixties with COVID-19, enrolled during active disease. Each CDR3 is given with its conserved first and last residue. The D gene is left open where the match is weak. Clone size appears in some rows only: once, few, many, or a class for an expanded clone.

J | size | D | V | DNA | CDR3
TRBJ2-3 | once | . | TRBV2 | TGTGCCAGCAGCCTACAGACAGATACGCAGTATTTT | CASSLQTDTQYF
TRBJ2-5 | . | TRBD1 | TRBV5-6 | TGTGCCAGCAGCCCTGGACAGGGGTCCCCCCAAGAGACCCAGTACTTC | CASSPGQGSPQETQYF
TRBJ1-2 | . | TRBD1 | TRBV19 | TGTGCCAGTAGTATCCGACAGGGAAGGGATAACTATGGCTACACCTTC | CASSIRQGRDNYGYTF
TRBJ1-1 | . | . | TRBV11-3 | TGTGCCAGCAGCTCCAGCGTCGAGGAAGCTTTCTTT | CASSSSVEEAFF
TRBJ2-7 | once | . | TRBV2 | TGTGCCAGCAAGGTCAGGCTCAACTACGAGCAGTACTTC | CASKVRLNYEQYF
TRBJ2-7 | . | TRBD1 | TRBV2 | TGTGCCAGCAGAGGGGGGACAGGGAACGACGAGCAGTACTTC | CASRGGTGNDEQYF
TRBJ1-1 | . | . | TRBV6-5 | TGTGCCAGTACCAGGGAGGTGAACACTGAAGCTTTCTTT | CASTREVNTEAFF
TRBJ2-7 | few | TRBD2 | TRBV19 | TGTGCCAGTAGAGCGTCGCGGGGGACCTACGAGCAGTACTTC | CASRASRGTYEQYF
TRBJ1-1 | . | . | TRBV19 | TGTGCCAGTGCCCCAGGGGCTGAAGCTTTCTTT | CASAPGAEAFF
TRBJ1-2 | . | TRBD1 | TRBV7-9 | TGTGCCAGCAGCCGACAGGGAAACTATGGCTACACCTTC | CASSRQGNYGYTF
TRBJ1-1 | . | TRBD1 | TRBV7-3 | TGTGCCAGCTCGGGACAGCGGAACACTGAAGCTTTCTTT | CASSGQRNTEAFF
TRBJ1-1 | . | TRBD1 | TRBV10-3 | TGTGCCATCAGTAATAGACAGGGGGTGGGTGCGAACACTGAAGCTTTCTTT | CAISNRQGVGANTEAFF
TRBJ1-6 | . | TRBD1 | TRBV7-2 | TGTGCCAGCAGCTTAGCGCCGGAGGGGGCGAGGAATTCACCCCTCCACTTT | CASSLAPEGARNSPLHF
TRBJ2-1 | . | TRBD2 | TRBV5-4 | TGTGCCAGCAGGGGTACTAGCGGGAGCGCCTTTAATGAGCAGTTCTTC | CASRGTSGSAFNEQFF
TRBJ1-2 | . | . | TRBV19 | TGTGCCAGTAGTTTACGGGACGCTTCGGGAGTAGGCTACACCTTC | CASSLRDASGVGYTF
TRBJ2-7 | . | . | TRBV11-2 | TGTGCCAGCAGCTTACATTCGGGACTTTCCTACGAGCAGTACTTC | CASSLHSGLSYEQYF
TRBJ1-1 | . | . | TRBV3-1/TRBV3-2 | TGTGCCAGCAGCCAAGACACACTGAACACTGAAGCTTTCTTT | CASSQDTLNTEAFF
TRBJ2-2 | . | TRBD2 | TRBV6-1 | TGTGCCAGCAGTGAAGCGTGGACTAGCACTTACACCGGGGAGCTGTTTTTT | CASSEAWTSTYTGELFF
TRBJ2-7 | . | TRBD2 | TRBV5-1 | TGCGCCAGCAGCTTGGGTTCGGGGGGGCAATACGAGCAGTACTTC | CASSLGSGGQYEQYF
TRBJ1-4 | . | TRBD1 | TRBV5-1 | TGCGCCAGCAGTTATGGGACAGGGGAGGAAAAACTGTTTTTT | CASSYGTGEEKLFF
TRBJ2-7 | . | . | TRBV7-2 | TGTGCCAGCAGCTTAGTAATGCAGGGCTACGAGCAGTACTTC | CASSLVMQGYEQYF
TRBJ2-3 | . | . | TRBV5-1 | TGCGCCAGCTGTAGACTAGGTACAGATACGCAGTATTTT | CASCRLGTDTQYF
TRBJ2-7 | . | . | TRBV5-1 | TGCGCCAGCAGCTTGTTCCAGGGGCTCTCCTACGAGCAGTACTTC | CASSLFQGLSYEQYF
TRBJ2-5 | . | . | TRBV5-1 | TGCGCCAGCAGCTTAAGGGGAGGCGGAGAGACCCAGTACTTC | CASSLRGGGETQYF
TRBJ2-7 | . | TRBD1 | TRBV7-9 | TGTGCCAGCCGGACAGGGGGCAGCGAGCAGTACTTC | CASRTGGSEQYF
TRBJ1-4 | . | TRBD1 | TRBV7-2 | TGTGCCAGCAGCATCGCCCACAGGGGGGCGGCGGCTAATGAAAAACTGTTTTTT | CASSIAHRGAAANEKLFF
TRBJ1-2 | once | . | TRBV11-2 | TGTGCCAGCAGCTCGGGCCGGGGGGCACGTGCCTATGGCTACACCTTC | CASSSGRGARAYGYTF
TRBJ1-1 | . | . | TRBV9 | TGTGCCAGCAGCGTCTCCGACACTGAAGCTTTCTTT | CASSVSDTEAFF
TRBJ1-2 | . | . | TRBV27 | TGTGCCAGCAGTTTGTCCAAAGGGGAGGCTAACTATGGCTACACCTTC | CASSLSKGEANYGYTF
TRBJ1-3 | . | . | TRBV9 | TGTGCCAGCAGCGCAAACCCAGAAAGCTCTGGAAACACCATATATTTT | CASSANPESSGNTIYF
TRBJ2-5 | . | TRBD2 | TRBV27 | TGTGCCAGCAGGAGATCTAGCGGGGGGCTGGCCGGTGAGACCCAGTACTTC | CASRRSSGGLAGETQYF